Each of the 2 T cell receptor beta chains below was sequenced from the same sample in a study of blood T cells in healthy people across ages (dated by TCRdb to the mid-2010s). To prepare the library, 5' RACE was applied. The listed sequencing device is Illumina HiSeq 2500. The second PCR ran for about 7 to 11 cycles and used a J-beta primer mix along with a sample-barcoded 5' primer. The public reads were run again by TCRdb, first through fastp at Q25 and then through MiXCR, and only productive beta chains were kept. Entries are consolidated by CDR3 protein sequence, retaining the most common genes and DNA. The sample contains approximately 940,000 distinct CDR3 sequences, 40% to 60% of them found a single time. Around 15% of the sample lies in the top ten. The sequenced sample was blood. The receptors shown here come from a man younger than 45 in good health.

The chain joins TRBV6-5 to TRBJ1-1; D remains ambiguous. V lost 2 bases and J 1 base, leaving 11 bases between the germline ends. The CDR3 contains 15 residues. Germline CDR1 is MNHEY and CDR2 is SVGAGI. Here the CDR3 DNA reads TGTGCCAGCAGTTACGAGGCAGGAGCGAACACTGAAGCTTTCTTT. Amino acids: CASSYEAGANTEAFF.

The CDR3 sequence: CASSVDSSENTEAFF. The CDR3 region has the DNA TGTGCCAGCAGCGTAGACAGCTCAGAGAACACTGAAGCTTTCTTT. The V gene is TRBV9, the J gene TRBJ1-1; no reliable D call. The length of the CDR3 is 15 residues. Trimming cost V 0 bases and J 1 base, with 10 bases left between them. Germline V gene lookup returns CDR1 SGDLS and CDR2 YYNGEE.